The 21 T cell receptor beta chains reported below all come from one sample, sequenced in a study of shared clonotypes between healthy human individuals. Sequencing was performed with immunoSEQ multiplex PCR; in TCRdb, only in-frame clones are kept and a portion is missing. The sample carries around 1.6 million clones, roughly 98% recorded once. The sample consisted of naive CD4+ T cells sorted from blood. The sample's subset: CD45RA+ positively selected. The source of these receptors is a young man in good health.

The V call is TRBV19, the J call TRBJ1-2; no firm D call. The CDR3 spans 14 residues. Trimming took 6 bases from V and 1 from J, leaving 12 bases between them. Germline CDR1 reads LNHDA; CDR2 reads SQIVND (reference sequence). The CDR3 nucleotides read TGTGCCAGTAGCCGCGGGCGGGATAACTATGGCTACACCTTC. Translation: CASSRGRDNYGYTF.

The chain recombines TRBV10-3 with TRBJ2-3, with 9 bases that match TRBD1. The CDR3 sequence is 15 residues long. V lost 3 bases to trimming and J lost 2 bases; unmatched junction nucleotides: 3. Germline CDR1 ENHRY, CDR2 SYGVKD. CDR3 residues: CAISDGQGTTDTQYF. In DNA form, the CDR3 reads TGTGCCATCAGTGATGGACAGGGGACCACAGATACGCAGTATTTT.

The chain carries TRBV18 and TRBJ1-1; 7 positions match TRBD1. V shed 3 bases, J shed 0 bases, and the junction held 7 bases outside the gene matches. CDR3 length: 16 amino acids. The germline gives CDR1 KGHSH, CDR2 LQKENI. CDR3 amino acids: CASSPTLDRVNTEAFF. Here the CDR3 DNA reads TGTGCCAGCTCACCTACCCTTGACAGGGTGAACACTGAAGCTTTCTTT.

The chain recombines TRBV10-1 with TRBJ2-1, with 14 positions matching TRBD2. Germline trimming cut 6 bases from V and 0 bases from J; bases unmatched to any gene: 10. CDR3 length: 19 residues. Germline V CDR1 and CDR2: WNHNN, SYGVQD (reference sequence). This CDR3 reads CASRPGTSGRASSYNEQFF. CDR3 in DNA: TGCGCCAGCAGGCCCGGGACTAGCGGGAGAGCGAGCTCCTACAATGAGCAGTTCTTC.

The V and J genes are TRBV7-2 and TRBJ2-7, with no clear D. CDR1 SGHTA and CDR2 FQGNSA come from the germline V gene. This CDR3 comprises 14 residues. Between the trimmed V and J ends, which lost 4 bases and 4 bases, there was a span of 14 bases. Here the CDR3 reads CASSSRSGTYEQYF. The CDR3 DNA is TGTGCCAGCAGCTCTCGTTCTGGAACTTACGAGCAGTACTTC. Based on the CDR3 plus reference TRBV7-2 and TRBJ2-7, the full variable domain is GAGVSQSPSNKVTEKGKDVELRCDPISGHTALYWYRQSLGQGLEFLIYFQGNSAPDKSGLPSDRFSAERTGGSVSTLTIQRTQQEDSAVYLCASSSRSGTYEQYFGPGTRLTVT.

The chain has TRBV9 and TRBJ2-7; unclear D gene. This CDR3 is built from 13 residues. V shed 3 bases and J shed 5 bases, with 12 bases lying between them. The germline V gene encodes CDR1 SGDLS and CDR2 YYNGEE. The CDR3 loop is CASSGVSVDEQYF. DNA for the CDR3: TGTGCCAGCAGCGGGGTTTCAGTCGACGAGCAGTACTTC.

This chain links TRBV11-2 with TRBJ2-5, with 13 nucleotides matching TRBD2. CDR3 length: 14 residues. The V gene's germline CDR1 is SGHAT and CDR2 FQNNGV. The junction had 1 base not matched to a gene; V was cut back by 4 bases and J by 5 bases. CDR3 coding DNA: TGTGCCAGCAGCTCACTAGCGGGAGGGGAGACCCAGTACTTC. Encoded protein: CASSSLAGGETQYF.

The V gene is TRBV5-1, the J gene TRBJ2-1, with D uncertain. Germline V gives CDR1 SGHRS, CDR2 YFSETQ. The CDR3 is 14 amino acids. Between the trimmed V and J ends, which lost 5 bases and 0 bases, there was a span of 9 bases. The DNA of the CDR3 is TGCGCCAGCAGTACCTCGAGCTCCTACAATGAGCAGTTCTTC. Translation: CASSTSSSYNEQFF.

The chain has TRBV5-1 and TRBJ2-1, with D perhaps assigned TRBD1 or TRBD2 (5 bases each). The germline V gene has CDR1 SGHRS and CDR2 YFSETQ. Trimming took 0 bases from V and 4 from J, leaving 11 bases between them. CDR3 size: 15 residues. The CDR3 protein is CASSLGQTGYNEQFF. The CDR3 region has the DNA TGCGCCAGCAGCTTGGGACAGACGGGATACAATGAGCAGTTCTTC.

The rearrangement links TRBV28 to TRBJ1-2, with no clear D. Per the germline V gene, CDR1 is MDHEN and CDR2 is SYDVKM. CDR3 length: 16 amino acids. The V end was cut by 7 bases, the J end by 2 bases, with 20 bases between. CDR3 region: CASIPLVAKGNYGYTF. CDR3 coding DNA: TGTGCCAGCATACCTTTGGTCGCAAAGGGCAACTATGGCTACACCTTC.

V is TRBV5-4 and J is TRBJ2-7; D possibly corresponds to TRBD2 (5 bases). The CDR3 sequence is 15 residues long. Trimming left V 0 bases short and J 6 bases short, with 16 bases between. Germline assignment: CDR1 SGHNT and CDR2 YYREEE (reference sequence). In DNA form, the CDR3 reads TGTGCCAGCAGCTTGGAGGCAATGGGAGTGGCCGAGCAGTACTTC. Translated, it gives CASSLEAMGVAEQYF.

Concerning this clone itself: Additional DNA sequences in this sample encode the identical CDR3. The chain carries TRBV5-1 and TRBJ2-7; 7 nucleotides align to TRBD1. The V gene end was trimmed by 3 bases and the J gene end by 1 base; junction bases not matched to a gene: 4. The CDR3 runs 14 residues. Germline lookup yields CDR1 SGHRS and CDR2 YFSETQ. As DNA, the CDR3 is TGCGCCAGCAGCTCCCCGGGACAGTCCTACGAGCAGTACTTC. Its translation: CASSSPGQSYEQYF.

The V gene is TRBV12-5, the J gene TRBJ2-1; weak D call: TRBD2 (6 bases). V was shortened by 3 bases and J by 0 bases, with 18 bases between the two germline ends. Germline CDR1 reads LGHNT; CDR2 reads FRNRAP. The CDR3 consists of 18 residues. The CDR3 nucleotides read TGTGCTAGTGGTTTCCGTTCCTTGGAGGGGACCTCCTACAATGAGCAGTTCTTC. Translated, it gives CASGFRSLEGTSYNEQFF.

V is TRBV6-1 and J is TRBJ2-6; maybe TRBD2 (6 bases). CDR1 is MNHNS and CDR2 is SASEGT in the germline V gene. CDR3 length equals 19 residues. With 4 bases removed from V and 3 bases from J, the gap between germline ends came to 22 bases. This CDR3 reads CASSARDFGTGSGANVLTF. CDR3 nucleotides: TGTGCCAGCAGTGCCCGGGACTTCGGTACCGGCAGTGGGGCCAACGTCCTGACTTTC.

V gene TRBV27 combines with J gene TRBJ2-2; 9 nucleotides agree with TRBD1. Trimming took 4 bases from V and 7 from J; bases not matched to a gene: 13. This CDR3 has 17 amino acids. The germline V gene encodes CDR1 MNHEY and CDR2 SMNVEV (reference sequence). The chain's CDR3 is CASSYRIPGQGDGELFF. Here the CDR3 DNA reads TGTGCCAGCAGTTACCGTATACCGGGACAGGGTGACGGGGAGCTGTTTTTT.

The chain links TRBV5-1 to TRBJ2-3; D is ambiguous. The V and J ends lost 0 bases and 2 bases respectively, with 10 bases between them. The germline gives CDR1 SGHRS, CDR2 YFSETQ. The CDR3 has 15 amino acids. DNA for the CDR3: TGCGCCAGCAGCTTGGCCAATATTTACACAGATACGCAGTATTTT. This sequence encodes CASSLANIYTDTQYF.

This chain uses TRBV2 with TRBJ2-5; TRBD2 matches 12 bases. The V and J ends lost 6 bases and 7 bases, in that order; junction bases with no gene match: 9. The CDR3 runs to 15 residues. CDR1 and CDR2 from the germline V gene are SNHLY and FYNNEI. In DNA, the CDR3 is TGTGCCAGCAGACTACTAGCGGGGGGTGCTGGGACCCAGTACTTC. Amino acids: CASRLLAGGAGTQYF. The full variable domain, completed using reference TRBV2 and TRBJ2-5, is EPEVTQTPSHQVTQMGQEVILRCVPISNHLYFYWYRQILGQKVEFLVSFYNNEISEKSEIFDDQFSVERPDGSNFTLKIRSTKLEDSAMYFCASRLLAGGAGTQYFGPGTRLLVL.

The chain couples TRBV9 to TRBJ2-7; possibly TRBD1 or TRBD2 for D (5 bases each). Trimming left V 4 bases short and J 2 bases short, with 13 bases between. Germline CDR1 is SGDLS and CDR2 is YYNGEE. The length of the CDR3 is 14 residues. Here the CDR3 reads CASSTGTNAYEQYF. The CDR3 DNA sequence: TGTGCCAGCAGCACCGGGACCAACGCCTACGAGCAGTACTTC.

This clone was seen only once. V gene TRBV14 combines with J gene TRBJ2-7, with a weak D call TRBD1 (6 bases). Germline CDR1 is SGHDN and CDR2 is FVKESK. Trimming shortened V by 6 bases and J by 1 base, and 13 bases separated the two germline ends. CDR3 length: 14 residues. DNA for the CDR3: TGTGCCAGCAGACGGACAGCCTATTCCTACGAGCAGTACTTC. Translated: CASRRTAYSYEQYF.

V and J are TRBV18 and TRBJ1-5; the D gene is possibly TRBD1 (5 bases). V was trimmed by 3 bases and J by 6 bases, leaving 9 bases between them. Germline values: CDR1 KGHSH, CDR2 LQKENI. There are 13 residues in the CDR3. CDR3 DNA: TGTGCCAGCTCACCGAGGGACTTTCAGCCCCAGCATTTT. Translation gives CASSPRDFQPQHF.

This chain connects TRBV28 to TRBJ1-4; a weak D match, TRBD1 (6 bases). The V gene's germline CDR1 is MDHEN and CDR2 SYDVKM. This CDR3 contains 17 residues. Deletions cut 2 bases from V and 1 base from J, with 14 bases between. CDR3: CASSLGPGARTNEKLFF. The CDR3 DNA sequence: TGTGCCAGCAGTTTAGGTCCGGGGGCAAGAACTAATGAAAAACTGTTTTTT. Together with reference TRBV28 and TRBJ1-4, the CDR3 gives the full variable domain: DVKVTQSSRYLVKRTGEKVFLECVQDMDHENMFWYRQDPGLGLRLIYFSYDVKMKEKGDIPEGYSVSREKKERFSLILESASTNQTSMYLCASSLGPGARTNEKLFFGSGTQLSVL.